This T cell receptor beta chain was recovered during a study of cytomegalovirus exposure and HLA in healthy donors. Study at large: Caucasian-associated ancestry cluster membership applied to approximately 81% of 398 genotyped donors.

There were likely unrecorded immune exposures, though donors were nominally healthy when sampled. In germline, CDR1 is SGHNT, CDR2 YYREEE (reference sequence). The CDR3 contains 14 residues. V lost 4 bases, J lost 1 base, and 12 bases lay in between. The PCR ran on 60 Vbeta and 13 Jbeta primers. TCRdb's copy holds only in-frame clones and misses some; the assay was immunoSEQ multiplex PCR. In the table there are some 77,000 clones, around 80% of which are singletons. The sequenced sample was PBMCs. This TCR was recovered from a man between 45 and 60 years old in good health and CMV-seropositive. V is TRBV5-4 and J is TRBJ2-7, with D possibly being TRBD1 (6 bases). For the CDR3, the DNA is TGTGCCAGCAGCGTCCCCGGGACATCCTACGAGCAGTACTTC. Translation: CASSVPGTSYEQYF.